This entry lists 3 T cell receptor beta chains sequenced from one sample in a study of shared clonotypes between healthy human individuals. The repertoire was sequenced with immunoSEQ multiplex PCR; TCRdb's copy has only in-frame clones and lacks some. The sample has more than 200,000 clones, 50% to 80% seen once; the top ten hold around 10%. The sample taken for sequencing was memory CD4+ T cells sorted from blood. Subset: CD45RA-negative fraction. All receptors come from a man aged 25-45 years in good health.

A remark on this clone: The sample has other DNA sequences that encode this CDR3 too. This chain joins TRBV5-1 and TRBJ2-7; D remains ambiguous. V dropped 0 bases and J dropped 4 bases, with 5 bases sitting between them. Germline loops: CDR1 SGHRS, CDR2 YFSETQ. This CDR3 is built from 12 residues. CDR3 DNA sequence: TGCGCCAGCAGCTTGGGCGCATACGAGCAGTACTTC. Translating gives CASSLGAYEQYF.

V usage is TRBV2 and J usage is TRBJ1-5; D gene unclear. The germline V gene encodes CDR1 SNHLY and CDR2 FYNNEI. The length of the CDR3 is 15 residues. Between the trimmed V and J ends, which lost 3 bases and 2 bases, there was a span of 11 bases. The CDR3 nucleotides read TGTGCCAGCAGTGAGATGAGGGTTGGCAATCAGCCCCAGCATTTT. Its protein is CASSEMRVGNQPQHF.

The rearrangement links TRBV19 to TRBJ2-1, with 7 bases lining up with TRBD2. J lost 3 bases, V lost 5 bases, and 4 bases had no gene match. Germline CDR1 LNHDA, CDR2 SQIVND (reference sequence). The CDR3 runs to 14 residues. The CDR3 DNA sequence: TGTGCCAGTAGTCAGCTAGCGGTCTACAATGAGCAGTTCTTC. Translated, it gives CASSQLAVYNEQFF.